A single sample gave rise to the 27 T cell receptor beta chains below, sequenced in a study of CD8 T cells in ankylosing spondylitis. MiXCR, applied by TCRdb to the 5' RACE reads, yields one record per CDR3 protein. The data show about 240,000 distinct CDR3 sequences, with roughly 10% seen just once and about 6.8% held by the top ten. Sequencing used blood, either unsorted or a sorted T cell fraction (not recorded which). Receptors were obtained from a male donor with ankylosing spondylitis or in good health (not recorded which).

DNA of the CDR3: TGTGCCAGCAGTTTATACACTAGCGGGAGCCCCAGCAATGAGCAGTTCTTC. As protein: CASSLYTSGSPSNEQFF. V is TRBV27 and J is TRBJ2-1; 11 nucleotides match TRBD2. V shed 1 base and J 6 bases; nucleotides not matched to a gene: 8. The CDR3 extends over 17 amino acids. Per the germline V gene, CDR1 is MNHEY and CDR2 is SMNVEV (reference sequence).

This clonotype was counted many times. V usage is TRBV20-1 and J usage is TRBJ2-4, with D maybe TRBD2 (5 bases). The CDR3 loop spans 13 amino acids. Germline CDR1 DFQATT, CDR2 SNEGSKA (reference sequence). The V gene lost 5 bases and the J gene lost 2 bases, with 10 bases spanning the gap. CDR3 nucleotide sequence: TGCAGTGCTCTGACTAAAACCAAAAACATTCAGTACTTC. Protein product: CSALTKTKNIQYF.

This clonotype occurred many times. The chain uses TRBV9 and TRBJ2-7; 9 bases are a match to TRBD2. The CDR3 extends over 16 amino acids. After removal of 0 bases from V and 4 bases from J, the junction contained 8 bases not matched to a gene. Germline-derived CDR1 and CDR2 are SGDLS and YYNGEE. The CDR3 spells CASSVESSGNVYEQYF. CDR3 DNA sequence: TGTGCCAGCAGCGTAGAGTCTAGCGGGAACGTTTACGAGCAGTACTTC.

This clonotype has just a few counts. This rearrangement joins TRBV11-2 to TRBJ2-2; 13 bases fit TRBD2. The CDR3 is 19 residues long. CDR1 SGHAT and CDR2 FQNNGV come from the germline V gene. V lost 7 bases, J lost 4 bases, and 15 bases stayed unmatched. CDR3 in amino acids: CASTSIRTSGSGSTGELFF. The CDR3 DNA sequence: TGTGCCAGCACCTCCATCCGGACTAGCGGGAGTGGTAGCACCGGGGAGCTGTTTTTT.

This chain links TRBV14 with TRBJ2-7; the match to TRBD2 covers 7 bases. The CDR3 sequence is 14 residues long. Germline lookup yields CDR1 SGHDN and CDR2 FVKESK. V shed 0 bases and J 4 bases; nucleotides not matched to a gene: 3. CDR3 bases: TGTGCCAGCAGCCAAGACGGGGGGATGTACGAGCAGTACTTC. Translating it yields CASSQDGGMYEQYF.

This clonotype was detected many times. A read error may produce the germline difference seen at one junction end. The J gene is TRBJ2-1, the V gene TRBV5-1; 12 bases fit TRBD2. The CDR3 has 16 amino acids. Germline loops: CDR1 SGHRS, CDR2 YFSETQ. The CDR3 DNA sequence: TGTGCCAGCAGTCTTGGACTAGCGGGGAGTTACAATGAGCAGTTCTTC. This encodes CASSLGLAGSYNEQFF.

This clonotype was recorded at least ten times. V usage is TRBV28 and J usage is TRBJ2-1; 10 bases map to TRBD2. V trimming: 3 bases; J trimming: 6 bases; junction bases outside the gene matches: 20. Germline lookup yields CDR1 MDHEN and CDR2 SYDVKM. The CDR3 runs 20 residues. The DNA of the CDR3 is TGTGCCAGCAGTTTGTTAACTATTCCTAGCGGGAGTATAGGACGCAATGAGCAGTTCTTC. Translation: CASSLLTIPSGSIGRNEQFF.

The chain carries TRBV10-2 and TRBJ2-5; D gene unclear. CDR3 length equals 15 residues. Trimming removed 2 bases at V and 5 bases at J, with 15 bases between. The germline gives CDR1 WSHSY, CDR2 SAAADI. The CDR3 DNA reads as TGCGCCAGCAGTGAGGGAAGGCCTCCATGGGAGACCCAGTACTTC. This encodes CASSEGRPPWETQYF.

This clonotype occurred many times. The V and J genes are TRBV10-3 and TRBJ2-5, with a tentative D call TRBD2 (6 bases). Germline V gene lookup returns CDR1 ENHRY and CDR2 SYGVKD. The CDR3 has 13 amino acids. V was cut by 7 bases and J by 2 bases, with 11 bases left in between. CDR3 coding DNA: TGTGCCATCATGGGGACTCAACAAGAGACCCAGTACTTC. Protein product: CAIMGTQQETQYF.

Many counts were recorded for this clonotype. CDR3 bases: TGCAGTGCTAGCTCTCCCCAACGTGGCAGCGGGAGCTACGAGCAGTACTTC. Protein sequence: CSASSPQRGSGSYEQYF. V is TRBV20-1 and J is TRBJ2-7; TRBD2 agrees at 8 bases. Trimming at V came to 3 bases and at J to 3 bases, leaving 16 bases not matched to a gene. CDR3 length: 17 residues. The germline V gene encodes CDR1 DFQATT and CDR2 SNEGSKA (reference sequence).

With respect to this clonotype: Germline is not matched at one junction end, which may reflect a read error. This chain links TRBV5-4 with TRBJ2-3; D possibly corresponds to TRBD2 (5 bases). This CDR3 comprises 17 residues. Looked up from germline, CDR1 is SGHNT and CDR2 is YYREEE (reference sequence). The CDR3 region has the DNA TGTGCTAGCAGCCGACAAGAATACTATTCTAGCACAGCTACGCAGTATTTT. This codes for CASSRQEYYSSTATQYF.

There are many counts of this clonotype. This sequence joins TRBV12-3 or TRBV12-4 and TRBJ2-5; unclear D gene. V was clipped by 5 bases and J by 4 bases, with 5 bases between them. CDR3 size: 11 residues. As DNA, the CDR3 is TGTGCCAGCAGTAAAGGAGAGACCCAGTACTTC. This translates into CASSKGETQYF.

This clonotype was counted ten times or more. CDR3 DNA sequence: TGTGCCAGCACCCCCTCTTCCCGGGACAGGGGCCCCTACAATGAGCAGTTCTTC. This codes for CASTPSSRDRGPYNEQFF. The chain recombines TRBV21-1 with TRBJ2-1; the D call of TRBD1 is as the table states it, not checked on the DNA. TRBV21-1 is described as a pseudogene. The CDR3 is 18 residues long.

This clonotype has a count of ten or more. V gene TRBV5-8 combines with J gene TRBJ1-2; D possibly corresponds to TRBD1 (6 bases). This CDR3 has 14 amino acids. Germline V gene data show CDR1 as SGHTS and CDR2 as YDEGEE. Deletions cut 5 bases from V and 8 bases from J, with 19 bases between. CDR3 DNA sequence: TGTGCCAGCAGTACGGTTGGGGGCTTTTGGGGCTACACCTTC. This sequence encodes CASSTVGGFWGYTF.

This clonotype was seen many times. Here the CDR3 reads CASSFSGTGNTEAFF. The CDR3 coding sequence is TGCGCCAGCAGCTTTTCCGGGACAGGGAACACTGAAGCTTTCTTT. The V call is TRBV5-1, the J call TRBJ1-1, with 8 bases that match TRBD1. Per germline, CDR1 SGHRS and CDR2 YFSETQ. J gave up 1 base and V 2 bases, and 4 bases lay outside the gene matches. This CDR3 is built from 15 residues.

This clonotype was picked up many times. The V and J genes are TRBV6-5 and TRBJ2-2; no clear D gene. The CDR3 spans 13 residues. Germline CDR1 MNHEY, CDR2 SVGAGI. Trimming shortened V by 8 bases and J by 4 bases, and 11 bases separated the two germline ends. The CDR3 DNA sequence: TGTGCCAGCCGTTTCTCCGCCACCGGGGAGCTGTTTTTT. It translates to CASRFSATGELFF.

This clonotype was detected many times. The J gene is TRBJ2-7, the V gene TRBV15, with TRBD2 identical over 8 bases. There are 15 residues in the CDR3. The junction had 12 bases not matched to a gene; V was cut back by 6 bases and J by 5 bases. Germline V CDR1 and CDR2: LNHNV, YYDKDF (reference sequence). CDR3 sequence: CATRESYSGSDEQYF. As DNA, the CDR3 is TGTGCCACCAGAGAGAGCTACAGCGGGAGCGACGAGCAGTACTTC.

This clonotype was counted ten times or more. This chain connects TRBV29-1 to TRBJ1-1; a weak D match, TRBD1 (5 bases). The CDR3 loop spans 13 amino acids. Trimming removed 6 bases from V and 1 base from J, with 12 bases in between. Germline V gene lookup returns CDR1 SQVTM and CDR2 ANQGSEA. The DNA for the CDR3 is TGCAGCGTGATTCAGGGTAAGAACACTGAAGCTTTCTTT. Protein: CSVIQGKNTEAFF.

This clonotype was seen a few times. The chain links TRBV12-5 to TRBJ2-5; unclear D gene. From germline, CDR1 is LGHNT and CDR2 FRNRAP. Trimming took off 6 bases at V and 6 bases at J, with 8 bases between the two ends. There are 11 residues in the CDR3. CDR3 bases: TGTGCTAGTGGCGTTGTACAGACCCAGTACTTC. It translates to CASGVVQTQYF.

This clonotype has ten or more counts. The V and J genes are TRBV9 and TRBJ2-2; 9 nucleotides line up with TRBD2. From germline, CDR1 is SGDLS and CDR2 YYNGEE. V dropped 0 bases and J dropped 4; count of bases not matched to a gene: 1. CDR3 length: 15 amino acids. This CDR3 reads CASSVGGGVTGELFF. In nucleotides, the CDR3 is TGTGCCAGCAGCGTAGGCGGGGGGGTCACCGGGGAGCTGTTTTTT.

This clonotype has at least ten counts. The rearrangement links TRBV6-5 to TRBJ2-2, with a possible D match to TRBD1 (5 bases). V gave up 9 bases and J gave up 6 bases, with 11 bases separating them. Looked up from germline, CDR1 is MNHEY and CDR2 is SVGAGI. The CDR3 spans 12 residues. The CDR3 nucleotides read TGTGCCAGTCAGGGCCAGCCCGGGGAGCTGTTTTTT. Amino acid sequence: CASQGQPGELFF.

Ten or more counts support this clonotype. The chain uses TRBV20-1 and TRBJ1-5; 8 positions agree with TRBD1. The CDR3 sequence is 15 residues long. V was pared by 3 bases and J by 6 bases, with 10 bases of the junction left unmatched. Germline assignment: CDR1 DFQATT and CDR2 SNEGSKA (reference sequence). The CDR3 region is CSASIAGGAGQPQHF. The CDR3 DNA sequence: TGCAGTGCTAGTATTGCAGGGGGCGCGGGTCAGCCCCAGCATTTT.

This clonotype came up a few times. CDR3 DNA sequence: TGCGCCAGCAGCCATTCCGGGACAGGGGCTAATTCACCCCTCCACTTT. It translates to CASSHSGTGANSPLHF. The genes are TRBV5-1 and TRBJ1-6; 10 bases align to TRBD1. The CDR3 spans 16 residues. V trimming: 4 bases; J trimming: 6 bases; junction bases outside the gene matches: 7. In germline, CDR1 is SGHRS, CDR2 YFSETQ. Supplemented by reference TRBV5-1 and TRBJ1-6, the full variable domain reads KAGVTQTPRYLIKTRGQQVTLSCSPISGHRSVSWYQQTPGQGLQFLFEYFSETQRNKGNFPGRFSGRQFSNSRSEMNVSTLELGDSALYLCASSHSGTGANSPLHFGNGTRLTVT.

The chain combines TRBV11-2 with TRBJ2-7, with D possibly being TRBD1 (6 bases). The V end was cut by 5 bases, the J end by 5 bases, with 16 bases between. The CDR3 is made up of 14 amino acids. The germline gives CDR1 SGHAT, CDR2 FQNNGV. The CDR3, as DNA: TGTGCCAGCAGCGAAACCGGGACACCTCACGAGCAGTACTTC. Translating gives CASSETGTPHEQYF.

In this sample, this clonotype turned up many times. The V and J genes are TRBV7-8 and TRBJ2-1, with a weak D call TRBD1 (5 bases). CDR1 is SGHVS, CDR2 FQNEAQ, per germline. There are 14 residues in the CDR3. The V end was cut by 5 bases, the J end by 7 bases, with 15 bases between. In DNA, the CDR3 is TGTGCCAGCAGCAGGGGCGCCTGGTGGAATGAGCAGTTCTTC. It specifies CASSRGAWWNEQFF.

This clonotype showed up many times. The rearrangement joins TRBV15 to TRBJ1-1; D is unclear. The CDR3 is made up of 13 amino acids. V was shortened by 4 bases and J by 1 base, with 7 bases between the two germline ends. CDR1 and CDR2 from the germline V gene are LNHNV and YYDKDF (reference sequence). CDR3 region: CATSISWNTEAFF. The CDR3 bases are TGTGCCACCAGCATAAGTTGGAACACTGAAGCTTTCTTT.

The chain couples TRBV6-2 or TRBV6-3 to TRBJ2-7; no clear D gene. The germline V and J ends were trimmed by 4 bases and 2 bases, with 15 bases remaining between them. The CDR3 length is 15 residues. CDR1 MNHEY and CDR2 SVGEGT come from the germline V gene. CDR3 amino acids: CASSSPWRIPYEQYF. The CDR3, as DNA: TGTGCCAGCAGTTCCCCTTGGCGTATACCCTACGAGCAGTACTTC.